The 10 T cell receptor beta chains below were found in one sample sequenced in a study of PD-L1 blockade in urothelial cancer. Here immunoSEQ multiplex PCR was the method, and the copy in TCRdb shows in-frame clones only, minus some. The sample yields about 66,000 clones, 88% seen once. Indicated time point: peripheral blood 6 weeks after treatment start. Material: PBMCs, obtained around atezolizumab (anti-PD-L1) treatment. These receptors all stem from a man aged 55-75 years with urothelial cancer.

The chain combines TRBV7-9 with TRBJ2-6; D is uncertain. From germline, CDR1 is SEHNR and CDR2 FQNEAQ (reference sequence). The CDR3 length is 13 residues. Trimming took 4 bases from V and 4 from J, leaving 5 bases between them. The CDR3 reads CASSSLGANVLTF. DNA for the CDR3: TGTGCCAGCAGCTCCTTGGGGGCCAACGTCCTGACTTTC.

The table lists this clone with many counts. The chain recombines TRBV19 with TRBJ2-3; no clear D gene. Germline CDR1 is LNHDA and CDR2 is SQIVND (reference sequence). V was cut by 3 bases and J by 2 bases, with 12 bases left in between. The CDR3 runs to 15 residues. The CDR3 loop reads CASSIVRRHTDTQYF. The CDR3 coding sequence is TGTGCCAGTAGTATCGTCCGGCGGCACACAGATACGCAGTATTTT.

V and J are TRBV10-3 and TRBJ1-6; no clear D gene. The CDR3 is made up of 14 amino acids. Per germline, CDR1 ENHRY and CDR2 SYGVKD. Trimming pared 10 bases from V and 6 bases from J, leaving 16 bases between. CDR3 protein: CATRPGRTNSPLHF. DNA of the CDR3: TGTGCCACCCGCCCGGGGAGAACTAATTCACCCCTCCACTTT.

The chain uses TRBV6-5 and TRBJ2-7, with D possibly TRBD2 on 6 matching bases. V shed 6 bases and J shed 2 bases, with 11 bases lying between them. This CDR3 has 13 residues. Germline V gene sequence: CDR1 MNHEY, CDR2 SVGAGI. The CDR3 bases are TGTGCCAGCAGCCGGGAGCTACCCTACGAGCAGTACTTC. It is translated as CASSRELPYEQYF.

This chain joins TRBV11-3 and TRBJ2-1, with 7 bases that match TRBD2. The junction had 6 bases not matched to a gene; V was cut back by 4 bases and J by 3 bases. Germline V gives CDR1 SGHNT, CDR2 YENEEA. The CDR3 has 15 residues. The DNA of the CDR3 is TGTGCCAGCAGCTCCCAGGGAGGGCTCTACAATGAGCAGTTCTTC. Amino acid sequence: CASSSQGGLYNEQFF.

This chain connects TRBV7-9 to TRBJ1-1; no firm D call. V lost 7 bases and J lost 3, with 6 bases in between. The germline CDR1 and CDR2 sequences are SEHNR and FQNEAQ (reference sequence). This CDR3 contains 11 residues. The CDR3 sequence: CASTLDTEAFF. The CDR3 nucleotides read TGTGCCAGCACCCTAGACACTGAAGCTTTCTTT.

The chain joins TRBV7-3 to TRBJ2-3; 14 bases align to TRBD2. The CDR3 sequence is 15 residues long. The trim removed 4 bases at V and 6 bases at J, leaving 3 bases unmatched. Germline CDR1 and CDR2: SGHTA and FQGTGA. The CDR3 DNA is TGTGCCAGCAGCTCGACTAGCGGGAGGGCCGATACGCAGTATTTT. Protein: CASSSTSGRADTQYF. Variable domain in full (rest from reference TRBV7-3 and TRBJ2-3): GAGVSQTPSNKVTEKGKYVELRCDPISGHTALYWYRQSLGQGPEFLIYFQGTGAADDSGLPNDRFFAVRPEGSVSTLKIQRTERGDSAVYLCASSSTSGRADTQYFGPGTRLTVL.

The chain recombines TRBV10-2 with TRBJ1-5; D might be TRBD1 (6 bases). This CDR3 is 15 amino acids long. Between the trimmed V and J ends, which lost 6 bases and 0 bases, there was a span of 12 bases. The germline V gene has CDR1 WSHSY and CDR2 SAAADI. The CDR3 loop reads CASSFDRYSNQPQHF. Written as DNA, the CDR3 is TGCGCCAGCAGCTTCGACAGGTATAGCAATCAGCCCCAGCATTTT.

The gene calls are TRBV6-1 and TRBJ1-1; possible D gene TRBD1, 5 bases. The CDR3 length is 11 residues. Per germline, CDR1 MNHNS and CDR2 SASEGT. With 8 bases removed from V and 5 bases from J, the gap between germline ends came to 9 bases. The CDR3: CASPKGTEAFF. The CDR3 DNA reads as TGTGCCAGCCCAAAGGGGACTGAAGCTTTCTTT.

CDR3 region: CASSQVNRGRGNEQFF. The CDR3 DNA reads TGTGCCAGCAGCCAAGTAAACAGGGGGCGTGGAAATGAGCAGTTCTTC. V is TRBV4-2 and J is TRBJ2-1; 9 nucleotides agree with TRBD1. V shed 1 base, J shed 7 bases, and the junction held 8 bases outside the gene matches. Per germline, CDR1 LGHNA and CDR2 YNFKEQ. This CDR3 is built from 16 residues.